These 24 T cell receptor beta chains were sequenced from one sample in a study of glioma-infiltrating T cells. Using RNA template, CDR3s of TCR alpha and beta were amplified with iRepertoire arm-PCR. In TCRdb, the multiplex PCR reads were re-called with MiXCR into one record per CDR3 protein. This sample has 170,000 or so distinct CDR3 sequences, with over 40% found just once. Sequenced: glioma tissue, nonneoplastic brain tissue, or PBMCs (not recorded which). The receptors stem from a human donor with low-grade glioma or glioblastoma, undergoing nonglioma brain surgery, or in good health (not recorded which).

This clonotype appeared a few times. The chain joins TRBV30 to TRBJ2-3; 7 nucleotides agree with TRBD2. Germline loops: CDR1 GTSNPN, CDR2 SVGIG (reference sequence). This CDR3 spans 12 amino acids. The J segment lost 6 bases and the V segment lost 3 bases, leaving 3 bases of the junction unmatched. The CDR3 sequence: CAWSGRLDTQYF. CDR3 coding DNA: TGTGCCTGGAGCGGGAGGTTGGATACGCAGTATTTT.

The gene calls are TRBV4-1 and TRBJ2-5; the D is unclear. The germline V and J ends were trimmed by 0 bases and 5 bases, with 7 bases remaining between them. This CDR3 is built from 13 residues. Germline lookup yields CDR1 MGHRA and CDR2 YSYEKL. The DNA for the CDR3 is TGCGCCAGCAGCCAAGAACAGTTCGAGACCCAGTACTTC. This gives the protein CASSQEQFETQYF.

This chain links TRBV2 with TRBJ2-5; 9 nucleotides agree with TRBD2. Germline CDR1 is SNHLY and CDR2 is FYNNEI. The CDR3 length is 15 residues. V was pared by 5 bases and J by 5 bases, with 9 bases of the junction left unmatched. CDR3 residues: CASSPRTSVLETQYF. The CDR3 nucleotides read TGTGCCAGCAGTCCAAGGACTAGCGTCTTGGAGACCCAGTACTTC.

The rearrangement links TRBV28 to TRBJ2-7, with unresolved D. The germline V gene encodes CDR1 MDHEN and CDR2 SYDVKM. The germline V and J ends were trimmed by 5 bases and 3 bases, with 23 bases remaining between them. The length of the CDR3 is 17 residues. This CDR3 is CASSPTSGVGYYYEQYF. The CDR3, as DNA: TGTGCCAGCAGTCCAACAAGTGGGGTAGGCTACTACTACGAGCAGTACTTC. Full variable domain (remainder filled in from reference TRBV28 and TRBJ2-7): DVKVTQSSRYLVKRTGEKVFLECVQDMDHENMFWYRQDPGLGLRLIYFSYDVKMKEKGDIPEGYSVSREKKERFSLILESASTNQTSMYLCASSPTSGVGYYYEQYFGPGTRLTVT.

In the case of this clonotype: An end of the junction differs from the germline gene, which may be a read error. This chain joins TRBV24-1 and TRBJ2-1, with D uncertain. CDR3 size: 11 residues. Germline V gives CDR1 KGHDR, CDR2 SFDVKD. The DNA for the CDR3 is TGTGCCACAAGTGCCCTCAATGAGCAGTTCTTC. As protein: CATSALNEQFF.

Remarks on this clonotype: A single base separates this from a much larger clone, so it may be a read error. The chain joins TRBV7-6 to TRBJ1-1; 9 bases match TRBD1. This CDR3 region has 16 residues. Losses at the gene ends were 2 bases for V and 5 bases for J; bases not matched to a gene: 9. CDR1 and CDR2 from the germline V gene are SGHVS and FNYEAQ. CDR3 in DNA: TGTGCCAGCAGCTTATGGGGGGGACAGGGACAAACTGAAGCTTTCTTT. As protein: CASSLWGGQGQTEAFF.

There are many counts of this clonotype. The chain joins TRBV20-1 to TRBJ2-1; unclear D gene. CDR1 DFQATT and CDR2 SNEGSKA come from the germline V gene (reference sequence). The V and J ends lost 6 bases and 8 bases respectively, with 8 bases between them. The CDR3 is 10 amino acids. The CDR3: CSALEYEQFF. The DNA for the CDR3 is TGCAGTGCGCTTGAATATGAGCAGTTCTTC.

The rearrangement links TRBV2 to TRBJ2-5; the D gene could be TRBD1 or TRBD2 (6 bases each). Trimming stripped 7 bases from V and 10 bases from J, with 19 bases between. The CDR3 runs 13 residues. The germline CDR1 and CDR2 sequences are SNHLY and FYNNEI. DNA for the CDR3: TGTGCCAGCAACCCAAGGGGGGTTGGGAACCAGTACTTC. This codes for CASNPRGVGNQYF.

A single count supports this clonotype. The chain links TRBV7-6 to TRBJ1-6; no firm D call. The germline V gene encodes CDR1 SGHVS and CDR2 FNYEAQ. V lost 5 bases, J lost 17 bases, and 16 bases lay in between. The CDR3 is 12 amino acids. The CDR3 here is CASSQINSSIHF. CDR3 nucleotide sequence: TGTGCCAGCAGCCAGATTAATTCATCCATCCACTTT.

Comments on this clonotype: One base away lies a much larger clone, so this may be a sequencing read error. The CDR3 bases are TGCGCCAGCAGCCGCCATTACGGAGAGTCACCCCTCCACTTT. It is translated as CASSRHYGESPLHF. The rearrangement joins TRBV4-1 to TRBJ1-6; D uncertain. The CDR3 covers 14 residues. Germline CDR1 reads MGHRA; CDR2 reads YSYEKL. V lost 4 bases, J lost 10 bases, and 14 bases lay in between.

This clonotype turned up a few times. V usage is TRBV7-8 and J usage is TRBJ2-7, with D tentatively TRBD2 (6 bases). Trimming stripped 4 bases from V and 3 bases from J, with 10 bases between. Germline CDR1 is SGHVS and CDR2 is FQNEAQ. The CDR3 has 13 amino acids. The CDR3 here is CASSSGTLYEQYF. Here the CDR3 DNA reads TGTGCCAGCAGCTCCGGGACTCTCTACGAGCAGTACTTC.

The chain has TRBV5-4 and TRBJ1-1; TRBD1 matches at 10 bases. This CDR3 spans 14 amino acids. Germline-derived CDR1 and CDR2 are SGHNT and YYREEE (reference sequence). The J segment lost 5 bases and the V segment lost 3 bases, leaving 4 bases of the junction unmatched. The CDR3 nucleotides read TGTGCCAGCAGCTGGGGACAGGGGTGGACTGAAGCTTTCTTT. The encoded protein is CASSWGQGWTEAFF.

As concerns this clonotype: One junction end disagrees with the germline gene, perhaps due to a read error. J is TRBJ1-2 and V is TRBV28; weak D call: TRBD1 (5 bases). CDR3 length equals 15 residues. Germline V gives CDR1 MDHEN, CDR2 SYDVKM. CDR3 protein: CARSQDLGGVYGYTF. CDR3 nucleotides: TGCGCCAGAAGCCAAGATTTAGGAGGGGTATATGGCTACACCTTC.

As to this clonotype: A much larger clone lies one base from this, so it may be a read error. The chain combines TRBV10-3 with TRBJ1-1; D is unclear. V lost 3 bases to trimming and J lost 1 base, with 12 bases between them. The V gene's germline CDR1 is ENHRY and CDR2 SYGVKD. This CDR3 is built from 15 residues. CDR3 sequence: CAISDRHESNTEAFF. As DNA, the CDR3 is TGTGCCATCAGTGACCGACATGAGTCGAACACTGAAGCTTTCTTT.

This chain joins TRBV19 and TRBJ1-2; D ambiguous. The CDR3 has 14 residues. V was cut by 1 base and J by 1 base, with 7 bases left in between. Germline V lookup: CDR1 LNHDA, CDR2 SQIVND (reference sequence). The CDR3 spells CASSIGSNNYGYTF. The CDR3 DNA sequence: TGTGCCAGTAGTATAGGCAGTAATAACTATGGCTACACCTTC.

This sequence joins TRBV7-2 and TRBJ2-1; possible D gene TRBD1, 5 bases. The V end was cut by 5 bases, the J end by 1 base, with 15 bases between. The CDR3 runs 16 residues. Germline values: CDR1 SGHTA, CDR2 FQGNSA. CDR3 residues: CASSPDPPGSYNEQFF. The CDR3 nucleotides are TGTGCCAGCAGCCCAGACCCCCCAGGGTCCTACAATGAGCAGTTCTTC.

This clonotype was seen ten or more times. CDR3 amino acids: CSVVWSNGNTIYF. In DNA form, the CDR3 reads TGCAGCGTTGTCTGGTCCAACGGAAACACCATATATTTT. J is TRBJ1-3 and V is TRBV29-1; D is uncertain. This CDR3 comprises 13 residues. CDR1 and CDR2 from the germline V gene are SQVTM and ANQGSEA. Between the trimmed V and J ends, which lost 4 bases and 4 bases, there was a span of 11 bases.

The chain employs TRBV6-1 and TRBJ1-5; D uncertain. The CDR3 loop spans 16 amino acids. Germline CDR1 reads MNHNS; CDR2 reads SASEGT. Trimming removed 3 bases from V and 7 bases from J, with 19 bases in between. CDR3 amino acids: CASSEPDLRFAQPQHF. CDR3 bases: TGTGCCAGCAGTGAGCCGGACCTCAGGTTCGCGCAGCCCCAGCATTTT.

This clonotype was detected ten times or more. The CDR3 sequence: CSVGDRENTEAFF. CDR3 nucleotide sequence: TGCAGCGTTGGGGACAGGGAAAACACTGAAGCTTTCTTT. V is TRBV29-1 and J is TRBJ1-1; 9 nucleotides line up with TRBD1. J lost 2 bases, V lost 4 bases, and 2 bases had no gene match. The CDR3 consists of 13 residues. Germline CDR1 SQVTM, CDR2 ANQGSEA.

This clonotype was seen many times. CDR3 sequence reads: CSAPPGQGRGETQYF. CDR3 in DNA: TGCAGTGCCCCCCCGGGACAGGGGCGCGGAGAGACCCAGTACTTC. This chain connects TRBV20-1 to TRBJ2-5; 10 positions agree with TRBD1. CDR1 is DFQATT and CDR2 is SNEGSKA in the germline V gene (reference sequence). The CDR3 loop spans 15 amino acids. The J segment lost 4 bases and the V segment lost 6 bases, leaving 11 bases of the junction unmatched.

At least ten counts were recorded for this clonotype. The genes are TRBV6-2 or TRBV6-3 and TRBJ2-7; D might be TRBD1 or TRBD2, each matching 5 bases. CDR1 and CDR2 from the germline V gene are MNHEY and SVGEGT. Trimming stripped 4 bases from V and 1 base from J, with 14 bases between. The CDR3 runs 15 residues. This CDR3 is CASSFGTPESYEQYF. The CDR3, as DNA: TGTGCCAGCAGTTTCGGGACGCCGGAGTCCTACGAGCAGTACTTC.

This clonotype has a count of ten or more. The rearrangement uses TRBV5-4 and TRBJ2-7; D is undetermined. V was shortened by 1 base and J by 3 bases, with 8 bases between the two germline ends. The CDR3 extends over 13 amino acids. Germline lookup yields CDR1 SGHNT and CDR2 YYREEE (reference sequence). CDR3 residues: CASSLNGNYEQYF. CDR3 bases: TGTGCCAGCAGCTTGAACGGAAACTACGAGCAGTACTTC.

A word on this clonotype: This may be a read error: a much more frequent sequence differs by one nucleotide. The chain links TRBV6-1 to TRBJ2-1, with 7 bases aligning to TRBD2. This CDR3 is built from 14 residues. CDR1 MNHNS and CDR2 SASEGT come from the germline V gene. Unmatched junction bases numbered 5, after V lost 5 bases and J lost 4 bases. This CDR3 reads CASSTLAVYNEQFF. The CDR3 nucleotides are TGTGCCAGCAGTACCCTAGCGGTATACAATGAGCAGTTCTTC.

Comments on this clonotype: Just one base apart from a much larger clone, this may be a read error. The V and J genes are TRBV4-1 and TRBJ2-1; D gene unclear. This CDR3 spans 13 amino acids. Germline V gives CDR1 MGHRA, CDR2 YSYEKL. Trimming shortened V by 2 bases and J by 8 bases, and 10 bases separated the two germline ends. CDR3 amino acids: CASSQMIFDEQFF. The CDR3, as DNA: TGCGCCAGCAGCCAAATGATATTCGATGAGCAGTTCTTC.